This T cell receptor beta chain stems from a study of CD8 T cells in ankylosing spondylitis. Findings and limits, study-wide: For ankylosing spondylitis blood, a TCR beta motif of 7 to 9 highly homologous variants appeared characteristic.

This CDR3 is 17 amino acids long. Germline CDR1 reads SGHVS; CDR2 reads FQNEAQ. V lost 1 base and J lost 2; bases outside the gene matches: 6. Comments on this clonotype: Its antigen is not identified.

Quantitative molecular-barcoded 5'-RACE generated the TCR beta libraries. MiXCR, applied by TCRdb to the 5' RACE reads, yields one record per CDR3 protein. Among a few hundred thousand distinct CDR3 sequences listed, 20% to 25% were seen once. The chain has TRBV7-8 and TRBJ2-2, with 8 positions matching TRBD1. The source of this sequence is a male donor with ankylosing spondylitis. The sequencing input was blood, either unsorted or a sorted T cell fraction (not recorded which). Here the CDR3 reads CASSLDTGGANTGELFF. CDR3 nucleotide sequence: TGTGCCAGCAGCTTAGATACAGGGGGTGCTAACACCGGGGAGCTGTTTTTT.